This passage covers 15 T cell receptor beta chains from one sample sequenced in a study of T cell responses to AZD1222 COVID-19 vaccine. Method: immunoSEQ multiplex PCR; TCRdb's copy keeps in-frame clones and lacks some. The sample has 100,000 to 150,000 clones, about 87% seen once. Sequencing was performed on peripheral blood, taken on day 0 of AZD1222 vaccination. Source of these receptors: an adult in good health.

V is TRBV23-1 and J is TRBJ1-1; weak D call: TRBD1 (5 bases). TRBV23-1 carries the ORF label, with uncertain function. Trimming took off 2 bases at V and 2 bases at J, with 9 bases between the two ends. The length of the CDR3 is 14 residues. The chain's CDR3 is CASSQSRVNTEAFF. The CDR3 region has the DNA TGCGCCAGCAGTCAAAGCAGGGTAAACACTGAAGCTTTCTTT.

The chain employs TRBV5-4 and TRBJ2-7; 7 bases map to TRBD2. The CDR3 contains 14 residues. V was clipped by 0 bases and J by 1 base; unmatched bases: 1. Germline V gene data show CDR1 as SGHNT and CDR2 as YYREEE (reference sequence). This CDR3 reads CASSLVGGSYEQYF. The CDR3 bases are TGTGCCAGCAGCTTGGTCGGGGGGTCCTACGAGCAGTACTTC. Together with reference TRBV5-4 and TRBJ2-7, the CDR3 gives the full variable domain: ETGVTQSPTHLIKTRGQQVTLRCSSQSGHNTVSWYQQALGQGPQFIFQYYREEENGRGNFPPRFSGLQFPNYSSELNVNALELDDSALYLCASSLVGGSYEQYFGPGTRLTVT.

In this sample, this clone turned up once. The chain links TRBV10-3 to TRBJ1-1; D remains unclear. The CDR3 consists of 13 residues. Per the germline V gene, CDR1 is ENHRY and CDR2 is SYGVKD. Trimming pared 4 bases from V and 5 bases from J, leaving 11 bases between. The CDR3 DNA reads as TGTGCCATCAGTGCGGGTAGGGAAACTGAAGCTTTCTTT. It codes for CAISAGRETEAFF.

This clone was found once. The chain joins TRBV5-1 to TRBJ2-5; D is uncertain. Trimming stripped 0 bases from V and 1 base from J, with 10 bases between. The germline CDR1 and CDR2 sequences are SGHRS and YFSETQ. This CDR3 has 15 residues. This CDR3 is CASSLEARLQETQYF. The DNA of the CDR3 is TGCGCCAGCAGCTTGGAAGCGCGGCTCCAAGAGACCCAGTACTTC.

The V and J genes are TRBV27 and TRBJ2-3; maybe TRBD1 (5 bases). The CDR3 sequence is 16 residues long. Germline CDR1 MNHEY, CDR2 SMNVEV (reference sequence). Trimming left V 2 bases short and J 4 bases short, with 16 bases between. CDR3 DNA sequence: TGTGCCAGCAGTTTAGGCCCAGGGCTAGGTTCAGATACGCAGTATTTT. This gives the protein CASSLGPGLGSDTQYF.

This chain connects TRBV27 to TRBJ2-3; D remains ambiguous. CDR3 length: 13 amino acids. Trimming took 3 bases from V and 4 from J, leaving 8 bases between them. Looked up from germline, CDR1 is MNHEY and CDR2 is SMNVEV (reference sequence). The CDR3 region has the DNA TGTGCCAGCAGTTTCCTACTCCCAGATACGCAGTATTTT. Translating gives CASSFLLPDTQYF.

The chain uses TRBV3-1 (or the pseudogene TRBV3-2) and TRBJ1-1; D gene ambiguous. The V and J ends lost 4 bases and 1 base respectively, with 10 bases between them. Germline lookup yields CDR1 LGHDT and CDR2 YNNKEL (reference sequence). There are 14 residues in the CDR3. The CDR3 bases are TGTGCCAGCAGCCCCATGGGAGCGAACACTGAAGCTTTCTTT. Translation: CASSPMGANTEAFF.

The chain combines TRBV5-1 with TRBJ2-7, with 14 positions matching TRBD2. Germline V gene lookup returns CDR1 SGHRS and CDR2 YFSETQ. V trimming: 4 bases; J trimming: 3 bases; junction bases outside the gene matches: 6. CDR3 size: 16 residues. The CDR3 DNA sequence: TGCGCCAGCAGCAGGGGACTAGCGGGGGTCGACTACGAGCAGTACTTC. Amino acid sequence: CASSRGLAGVDYEQYF.

J is TRBJ2-7 and V is TRBV5-4; D is unclear. CDR1 SGHNT and CDR2 YYREEE come from the germline V gene (reference sequence). With 1 base removed from V and 6 bases from J, the gap between germline ends came to 11 bases. CDR3 length: 13 amino acids. This CDR3 is CASSLLGFAEQYF. In DNA, the CDR3 is TGTGCCAGCAGCTTGTTGGGGTTTGCCGAGCAGTACTTC.

As regards this clone: The sample carries other DNA sequences with the same CDR3. V gene TRBV27 combines with J gene TRBJ1-1; 8 bases are shared with TRBD1. Trimming at V came to 0 bases and at J to 1 base, leaving 1 base not matched to a gene. The CDR3 totals 15 residues. Germline lookup yields CDR1 MNHEY and CDR2 SMNVEV (reference sequence). In DNA form, the CDR3 reads TGTGCCAGCAGTTTATCAGGGACAGGGAACACTGAAGCTTTCTTT. Its translation: CASSLSGTGNTEAFF.

V is TRBV7-2 and J is TRBJ2-3, with D unclear. V lost 7 bases to trimming and J lost 0 bases, with 8 bases between them. This CDR3 spans 13 amino acids. From germline, CDR1 is SGHTA and CDR2 FQGNSA. The CDR3 protein is CASNDGSTDTQYF. DNA for the CDR3: TGTGCCAGCAACGACGGGAGCACAGATACGCAGTATTTT.

The J gene is TRBJ2-3, the V gene TRBV5-4; tentatively, D is TRBD2 (6 bases). CDR1 is SGHNT, CDR2 YYREEE, per germline (reference sequence). This CDR3 comprises 14 residues. Trimming shortened V by 7 bases and J by 4 bases, and 16 bases separated the two germline ends. This chain's CDR3 is CASCGGGEADTQYF. CDR3 DNA sequence: TGTGCCAGCTGTGGAGGAGGGGAGGCAGATACGCAGTATTTT.

The chain uses TRBV5-1 and TRBJ1-1; D is perhaps TRBD1 (6 bases). The germline V gene encodes CDR1 SGHRS and CDR2 YFSETQ. The CDR3 covers 15 residues. Trimming took 3 bases from V and 1 from J, leaving 13 bases between them. The CDR3 DNA sequence: TGCGCCAGCAGCTGGAGTCTACAGGGGAACACTGAAGCTTTCTTT. Its translation is CASSWSLQGNTEAFF.

The rearrangement uses TRBV30 and TRBJ1-4, with D uncertain. The V gene's germline CDR1 is GTSNPN and CDR2 SVGIG (reference sequence). This CDR3 has 14 residues. Trimming took off 2 bases at V and 5 bases at J, with 12 bases between the two ends. In DNA form, the CDR3 reads TGTGCCTGGAGTCCCGGGCAGATCAATGAAAAACTGTTTTTT. Amino acids: CAWSPGQINEKLFF.

This rearrangement joins TRBV11-2 to TRBJ2-1; 7 nucleotides agree with TRBD1. This CDR3 is built from 15 residues. J lost 9 bases, V lost 2 bases, and 10 bases had no gene match. The germline V gene has CDR1 SGHAT and CDR2 FQNNGV. The DNA of the CDR3 is TGTGCCAGCAGCTTACAGGGGGTACCCAATATTGAGCAGTTCTTC. Translation gives CASSLQGVPNIEQFF.